Shown below are 22 T cell receptor beta chains from a single sample sequenced in a study. Each CDR3 protein is one row after TCRdb ran MiXCR on the RT-PCR reads. Counted here are almost 700,000 distinct CDR3 sequences, 11% to 15% occurring once; the ten biggest clones make up about 3.6%. Source material: memory CD4+ T cells from blood. All receptors derive from a female donor in good health, serving as a healthy control.

The table lists this clonotype with many counts. CDR3 amino acids: CSARASGGLGYTF. The CDR3 DNA sequence: TGCAGTGCTAGGGCATCAGGGGGTTTAGGCTACACCTTC. The V and J genes are TRBV20-1 and TRBJ1-2; 7 nucleotides align to TRBD1. This CDR3 region has 13 residues. The V and J ends lost 3 bases and 8 bases, in that order; junction bases with no gene match: 9. The V gene's germline CDR1 is DFQATT and CDR2 SNEGSKA (reference sequence).

This clonotype has a count of ten or more. The genes are TRBV6-2 or TRBV6-3 and TRBJ2-2; the match to TRBD1 covers 7 bases. This CDR3 has 14 residues. J was trimmed by 5 bases and V by 2 bases; bases with no gene match: 2. Looked up from germline, CDR1 is MNHEY and CDR2 is SVGEGT. The chain's CDR3 is CASSYPQGTGELFF. The DNA for the CDR3 is TGTGCCAGCAGTTACCCACAGGGGACCGGGGAGCTGTTTTTT.

Many counts were recorded for this clonotype. J is TRBJ1-1 and V is TRBV10-3; 9 bases are a match to TRBD1. V lost 3 bases and J lost 6; bases outside the gene matches: 2. The CDR3 runs 13 residues. Germline V lookup: CDR1 ENHRY, CDR2 SYGVKD. This CDR3 is CAISDGTGSEAFF. DNA of the CDR3: TGTGCCATCAGTGACGGGACAGGGTCTGAAGCTTTCTTT.

A few counts support this clonotype. The V gene is TRBV6-1, the J gene TRBJ2-7; the D gene could be TRBD1 or TRBD2 (5 bases each). This CDR3 is 11 amino acids long. The germline V gene has CDR1 MNHNS and CDR2 SASEGT. The ends were cut back, 6 bases at V and 7 bases at J, with 10 bases in the middle. CDR3 DNA sequence: TGTGCCAGCAGGGGGCCGGGGGAGCAGTACTTC. Amino acids: CASRGPGEQYF.

This clonotype was detected many times. The V call is TRBV29-1, the J call TRBJ2-3; 7 bases align to TRBD2. J was trimmed by 6 bases and V by 4 bases; bases with no gene match: 7. Germline V lookup: CDR1 SQVTM, CDR2 ANQGSEA. The CDR3 has 13 amino acids. The CDR3 protein is CSVVPWEGDTQYF. The CDR3 DNA reads as TGCAGCGTTGTCCCGTGGGAGGGGGATACGCAGTATTTT.

The chain combines TRBV7-2 with TRBJ2-1; 12 nucleotides agree with TRBD2. CDR3 size: 15 residues. From germline, CDR1 is SGHTA and CDR2 FQGNSA. The J segment lost 9 bases and the V segment lost 1 base, leaving 4 bases of the junction unmatched. In DNA, the CDR3 is TGTGCCAGCAGCTTAGGTGGACTAGCGGGAACTGAGCAGTTCTTC. Amino acid sequence: CASSLGGLAGTEQFF.

At least ten counts were recorded for this clonotype. This chain uses TRBV9 with TRBJ1-5; perhaps TRBD1 as D (6 bases). Germline assignment: CDR1 SGDLS and CDR2 YYNGEE. The ends were cut back, 2 bases at V and 6 bases at J, with 9 bases in the middle. The CDR3 loop spans 13 amino acids. CDR3 amino acids: CASSVQGFQPQHF. The CDR3 region has the DNA TGTGCCAGCAGCGTCCAGGGGTTTCAGCCCCAGCATTTT.

This chain uses TRBV5-1 with TRBJ2-7; TRBD1 might be the D (6 bases). Trimming removed 4 bases from V and 2 bases from J, with 16 bases in between. Germline V gives CDR1 SGHRS, CDR2 YFSETQ. The CDR3 is 15 amino acids. CDR3 nucleotides: TGCGCCAGCAGCCCGGGGACGACAGGAACCTACGAGCAGTACTTC. It is translated as CASSPGTTGTYEQYF.

The rearrangement links TRBV6-2 or TRBV6-3 to TRBJ2-3, with D possibly being TRBD1 or TRBD2 (5 bases each). V was shortened by 6 bases and J by 2 bases, with 6 bases between the two germline ends. This CDR3 spans 12 amino acids. Germline CDR1 reads MNHEY; CDR2 reads SVGEGT. The CDR3 nucleotides read TGTGCCAGCAGGGGGGTCACAGATACGCAGTATTTT. Translated: CASRGVTDTQYF.

This clonotype has more than one count but fewer than ten. The V gene is TRBV20-1, the J gene TRBJ1-5; TRBD1 might be the D (5 bases). Germline V gene sequence: CDR1 DFQATT, CDR2 SNEGSKA (reference sequence). Trimming stripped 3 bases from V and 2 bases from J, with 17 bases between. The CDR3 contains 16 residues. Here the CDR3 DNA reads TGCAGTGCTAGTGTACTCCAATGGGGGGGCAATCAGCCCCAGCATTTT. Translating gives CSASVLQWGGNQPQHF.

At least ten counts were recorded for this clonotype. V is TRBV15 and J is TRBJ1-2, with a possible D match to TRBD1 (6 bases). The length of the CDR3 is 13 residues. Germline CDR1 LNHNV, CDR2 YYDKDF (reference sequence). V was clipped by 1 base and J by 8 bases, with 11 bases between them. CDR3 region: CATSRGRGEGYTF. DNA for the CDR3: TGTGCCACCAGCAGAGGCAGGGGCGAGGGCTACACCTTC.

This clonotype came up many times. The chain uses TRBV5-1 and TRBJ2-7; D possibly uses TRBD1 or TRBD2 (5 bases each). Trimming removed 0 bases at V and 0 bases at J, with 16 bases between. The germline gives CDR1 SGHRS, CDR2 YFSETQ. The CDR3 runs to 17 residues. CDR3 loop: CASSLAVGKQASYEQYF. The CDR3 DNA is TGCGCCAGCAGCTTGGCAGTCGGGAAACAGGCCTCCTACGAGCAGTACTTC.

DNA for the CDR3: TGTGCCAGCAGAGAGGCTGCTCATAATTCACCCCTCCACTTT. Translated: CASREAAHNSPLHF. This rearrangement joins TRBV7-3 to TRBJ1-6; D remains unclear. V gave up 6 bases and J gave up 5 bases, with 11 bases separating them. CDR1 is SGHTA and CDR2 is FQGTGA in the germline V gene. The length of the CDR3 is 14 residues. The full variable domain, its missing parts supplied by reference TRBV7-3 and TRBJ1-6, is GAGVSQTPSNKVTEKGKYVELRCDPISGHTALYWYRQSLGQGPEFLIYFQGTGAADDSGLPNDRFFAVRPEGSVSTLKIQRTERGDSAVYLCASREAAHNSPLHFGNGTRLTVT.

Only a few counts were recorded for this clonotype. V gene TRBV10-2 combines with J gene TRBJ1-5; possibly TRBD1 for D (5 bases). Germline V gene sequence: CDR1 WSHSY, CDR2 SAAADI. Trimming took 0 bases from V and 9 from J, leaving 15 bases between them. This CDR3 is built from 15 residues. The CDR3, as DNA: TGCGCCAGCAGTGAGTCGCCCAGGGAGGATCGGCCCCAGCATTTT. Its translation is CASSESPREDRPQHF.

The chain joins TRBV6-5 to TRBJ2-3, with D tentatively TRBD2 (7 bases). The CDR3 has 12 residues. CDR1 is MNHEY and CDR2 is SVGAGI in the germline V gene. Trimming cost V 8 bases and J 8 bases, with 14 bases left between them. The CDR3 reads CASRSRGATQYF. Here the CDR3 DNA reads TGTGCCAGCCGTTCCCGGGGGGCTACGCAGTATTTT.

The sample holds a few counts of this clonotype. The J gene is TRBJ2-7, the V gene TRBV7-2, with 11 bases that match TRBD2. The CDR3 loop spans 19 amino acids. In germline, CDR1 is SGHTA, CDR2 FQGNSA. Trimming cost V 1 base and J 0 bases; bases outside gene matches: 11. In DNA, the CDR3 is TGTGCCAGCAGCTTAGGGTTGGGTAGCGGGAGGGCGAGCTCCTACGAGCAGTACTTC. Translation gives CASSLGLGSGRASSYEQYF.

Notes on this clonotype: With a much larger clone just one base away, this may be a read error. The chain is built from TRBV29-1 and TRBJ2-3; TRBD1 agrees at 7 bases. Germline CDR1 reads SQVTM; CDR2 reads ANQGSEA. The CDR3 extends over 14 amino acids. V was pared by 8 bases and J by 5 bases, with 13 bases of the junction left unmatched. CDR3 residues: CSFGPPSGGDTQYF. For the CDR3, the DNA is TGCAGCTTCGGCCCACCTTCAGGGGGAGATACGCAGTATTTT.

At least ten counts were recorded for this clonotype. The chain employs TRBV12-3 or TRBV12-4 and TRBJ2-2; 7 nucleotides match TRBD1. Trimming cost V 3 bases and J 6 bases; bases outside gene matches: 7. This CDR3 is built from 15 residues. The DNA of the CDR3 is TGTGCCAGCAGTTTGGGCCAGGGGGTATCCGGGGAGCTGTTTTTT. Translated: CASSLGQGVSGELFF.

This clonotype was detected a few times. The chain links TRBV3-1 to TRBJ1-1; the match to TRBD1 covers 9 bases. Germline loops: CDR1 LGHDT, CDR2 YNNKEL (reference sequence). There are 13 residues in the CDR3. The trim removed 3 bases at V and 5 bases at J, leaving 1 base unmatched. The CDR3 spells CASSHGTGTEAFF. The CDR3 DNA is TGTGCCAGCAGCCACGGGACAGGGACTGAAGCTTTCTTT.

The chain employs TRBV10-3 and TRBJ2-1; 13 positions match TRBD2. The germline V gene has CDR1 ENHRY and CDR2 SYGVKD. CDR3 size: 17 residues. The ends lost 0 bases at V and 6 bases at J; junction bases unmatched: 5. The CDR3 region has the DNA TGTGCCATCAGTGAGTCTTGGGGACTAGCGGGACCCAATGAGCAGTTCTTC. Encoded protein: CAISESWGLAGPNEQFF.

The V gene is TRBV7-2, the J gene TRBJ2-7; D not resolved. Germline CDR1 reads SGHTA; CDR2 reads FQGNSA. Deletions cut 4 bases from V and 6 bases from J, with 10 bases between. The CDR3 runs 12 residues. CDR3 DNA: TGTGCCAGCAGCTCTGACATGCGCGAGCAGTACTTC. It yields the protein CASSSDMREQYF.

The genes are TRBV28 and TRBJ1-5; D is ambiguous. The CDR3 runs 14 residues. V gave up 6 bases and J gave up 3 bases, with 12 bases separating them. Looked up from germline, CDR1 is MDHEN and CDR2 is SYDVKM. The CDR3 protein is CASSPTLHNQPQHF. In DNA, the CDR3 is TGTGCCAGCAGCCCGACACTTCACAATCAGCCCCAGCATTTT.